A selection of T cell receptor beta chains follows, all from one sample in a study of immune cell composition in non-small cell lung cancer. Clones were sequenced by immunoSEQ multiplex PCR, and TCRdb holds only the in-frame ones, with some missing. The sample holds about 3,500 clones, around 75% seen once. The specimen sequenced was non-adjacent lung tissue. The receptors were gathered from a human donor with non-small cell lung cancer. Each CDR3 is given with its conserved first and last residue. D genes are given only for firm matches. Size tells how often a clone was seen (once, few, many) or the class of an expanded clone, and some rows leave it out.

clone_size	v_call	j_call	d_call	cdr3_nt	cdr3_aa
NA	TRBV19	TRBJ1-5	TRBD1	TGTGCCAGTAGTATCGGGACAGGGAGGCAGCCCCAGCATTTT	CASSIGTGRQPQHF
NA	TRBV5-1	TRBJ1-1	TRBD1	TGCGCCAGCAGCTTAGGGACAGGGGGCAGAGATTTCAACACTGAAGCTTTCTTT	CASSLGTGGRDFNTEAFF
NA	TRBV25-1	TRBJ1-4	NA	TGTGCCAGCAGTGAATGGGCGGGGGGTGAAAAACTGTTTTTT	CASSEWAGGEKLFF
NA	TRBV9	TRBJ2-1	TRBD2	TGTGCCAGCAGCCCCCGAAGCGGGGGTGACTCCTACAATGAGCAGTTCTTC	CASSPRSGGDSYNEQFF
NA	TRBV7-2	TRBJ2-6	TRBD1	TGTGCCAGCAGCTCTTCAGGGGGCGCTGGGGCCAACGTCCTGACTTTC	CASSSSGGAGANVLTF
NA	TRBV27	TRBJ2-6	NA	TGTGCCAGCAGTCCACTCCCTCCGGGGTCTGGGGCCAACGTCCTGACTTTC	CASSPLPPGSGANVLTF
NA	TRBV28	TRBJ1-2	NA	TGTGCCAGCAGTTTACCTGGACATCCCAACTATGGCTACACCTTC	CASSLPGHPNYGYTF
NA	TRBV25-1	TRBJ2-3	TRBD2	TGTGCCAGCAGTGTGAGCGGGAGAAGGACAGATACGCAGTATTTT	CASSVSGRRTDTQYF
NA	TRBV4-2	TRBJ1-2	NA	TGTGCCAGCAGCCAAGAGTCGAGAGGGATTGGCTATGGCTACACCTTC	CASSQESRGIGYGYTF
NA	TRBV4-3	TRBJ2-5	TRBD1	TGCGCCAGCAGCCAAGGCGACAGGGAGCAAGAGACCCAGTACTTC	CASSQGDREQETQYF
NA	TRBV2	TRBJ2-4	NA	TGTGCCAGCACCAAGGGACACAGACTAGCCAAAAACATTCAGTACTTC	CASTKGHRLAKNIQYF
NA	TRBV2	TRBJ2-3	NA	TGTGCCAGCAGTGGCTTGCCAGGGACTAGCACAGATACGCAGTATTTT	CASSGLPGTSTDTQYF
NA	TRBV5-1	TRBJ1-2	TRBD1	TGCGCCAGCAGGGGACAGGACTTGGGCTACACCTTC	CASRGQDLGYTF
NA	TRBV28	TRBJ2-3	NA	TGTGCCAGCAGTTTGCCTAGCGCGAGCACAGATACGCAGTATTTT	CASSLPSASTDTQYF
NA	TRBV18	TRBJ2-1	TRBD2	TGTGCCAGCTCACCGCCTAGCGGGAGCGGTGAGCAGTTCTTC	CASSPPSGSGEQFF
NA	TRBV30	TRBJ1-2	NA	TGTGCCGGGGGGGCGGGGTTCGAGGGCTACACCTTC	CAGGAGFEGYTF
NA	TRBV28	TRBJ2-1	NA	TGTGCCAGCACCCGATATGGACTACTATTAAACAATGAGCAGTTCTTC	CASTRYGLLLNNEQFF
few	TRBV11-3	TRBJ2-1	TRBD1	TGTGCCAGCAGCCTCGGGCCGACAGGGGGCAATGAGCAGTTCTTC	CASSLGPTGGNEQFF
NA	TRBV7-2	TRBJ2-3	NA	TGTGCCAGCAGTAGACTAGGGAGCACAGATACGCAGTATTTT	CASSRLGSTDTQYF
NA	TRBV28	TRBJ2-1	NA	TGTGCCAGCAGCCCCCTATTTCCTGAGCAGTTCTTC	CASSPLFPEQFF
large	TRBV29-1	TRBJ1-2	NA	TGCAGCGTGTACCACAGGAATGGCTACACCTTC	CSVYHRNGYTF
NA	TRBV28	TRBJ2-5	NA	TGTGCCAGCAGTTTATCGAGCGGAGGTGGGCTCGCGACCCAGTACTTC	CASSLSSGGGLATQYF
NA	TRBV19	TRBJ1-2	NA	TGTGCCAGTGGCCAGGATGGGCTAAACTATGGCTACACCTTC	CASGQDGLNYGYTF
NA	TRBV7-2	TRBJ1-2	TRBD1	TGTGCCAGCAGCTTAATAGGACAGGGAAACTATGGCTACACCTTC	CASSLIGQGNYGYTF
NA	TRBV28	TRBJ2-1	NA	TGTGCCAGCACCGGGTGGTATGAGCAGTTCTTC	CASTGWYEQFF
once	TRBV2	TRBJ2-3	TRBD2	TGTGCCAGCAGTGAAGAACTAGCGGGAGTTGGGGTCACAGATACGCAGTATTTT	CASSEELAGVGVTDTQYF
few	TRBV2	TRBJ1-2	TRBD1	TGTGCCAGCAGGGACAGGGGGCTTATTACCTATGGCTACACCTTC	CASRDRGLITYGYTF
NA	TRBV27	TRBJ2-3	NA	TGTGCCCTCAAAGGGGCCCATACGCAGTATTTT	CALKGAHTQYF
NA	TRBV5-6	TRBJ2-1	NA	TGTGCCAGCAGCTTGGGGGACTTAGGCCCCAATGAGCAGTTCTTC	CASSLGDLGPNEQFF
NA	TRBV9	TRBJ1-1	TRBD1	TGTGCCAGTCAAACAGGGGCGAACACTGAAGCTTTCTTT	CASQTGANTEAFF
NA	TRBV9	TRBJ2-1	NA	TGTGCCAGCAGCGTAGTGGGGCAGGCTCATGAGCAGTTCTTC	CASSVVGQAHEQFF
NA	TRBV7-3	TRBJ2-7	NA	TGTGCCAGCAGCCGTCGCCTACGGGACGAGCAGTACTTC	CASSRRLRDEQYF
NA	TRBV9	TRBJ2-5	NA	TGTGCCAGCAGCGTATTGGGTAGCGAGCAAGAGACCCAGTACTTC	CASSVLGSEQETQYF
once	TRBV11-2	TRBJ1-1	NA	TGTGCCAGCAGCCCGGCAGGGGTGCAGAACACTGAAGCTTTCTTT	CASSPAGVQNTEAFF
NA	TRBV28	TRBJ1-2	NA	TGTGCCAGCACCGCCCCCGGACAGAACTATGGCTACACCTTC	CASTAPGQNYGYTF
NA	TRBV7-2	TRBJ1-1	TRBD1	TGTGCCAGCAGCTTGGACAGGGGATACACTGAAGCTTTCTTT	CASSLDRGYTEAFF
NA	TRBV4-1	TRBJ1-2	NA	TGCGCCAGCAGCCCACAAGGGAACAGGCTCCCCTATGGCTACACCTTC	CASSPQGNRLPYGYTF
NA	TRBV29-1	TRBJ1-1	TRBD1	TGCAGCGTACGGACAGGGGGCGGCTCTCTGGGAGCTTTCTTT	CSVRTGGGSLGAFF
NA	TRBV25-1	TRBJ2-2	TRBD2	TGTGCCAGCCGCGGTGGACTAGCGGGAAATACCGGGGAGCTGTTTTTT	CASRGGLAGNTGELFF
NA	TRBV9	TRBJ2-3	TRBD1	TGTGCCAGCAGCGGACAGGGGATGACAGATACGCAGTATTTT	CASSGQGMTDTQYF
once	TRBV5-4	TRBJ2-3	TRBD2	TGTGCCAGCAGCTTGGAGGGCGGGAGGAACACAGATACGCAGTATTTT	CASSLEGGRNTDTQYF
NA	TRBV9	TRBJ2-3	TRBD2	TGTGCCAGCAGCAAAATAGAAAGACTAGCGGCCGGCACAGATACGCAGTATTTT	CASSKIERLAAGTDTQYF
few	TRBV27	TRBJ2-6	NA	TGTGCCAGCAGTTCCCGTCTAAGCTCTGGGGCCAACGTCCTGACTTTC	CASSSRLSSGANVLTF
NA	TRBV6-6	TRBJ2-5	TRBD1	TGTGCCAGCAGTTACACAGGGGTCCAAGAGACCCAGTACTTC	CASSYTGVQETQYF
NA	TRBV2	TRBJ1-1	NA	TGTGCCAGCACCCTCGGGGGGAACACTGAAGCTTTCTTT	CASTLGGNTEAFF
few	TRBV4-2	TRBJ1-2	NA	TGTGCCAGCAGCCGGGAGGATTATGGCTACACCTTC	CASSREDYGYTF
NA	TRBV7-3	TRBJ1-1	NA	TGTGCCAGCAGCTTAACGGCAGGGCCGGGCACTGAAGCTTTCTTT	CASSLTAGPGTEAFF
NA	TRBV7-2	TRBJ1-1	NA	TGTGCCAGCAGCCCAGAGGGGGACACTGAAGCTTTCTTT	CASSPEGDTEAFF
few	TRBV19	TRBJ1-1	NA	TGTGCCAGTAGTATCCGGGACAATCAAGCTTTCTTT	CASSIRDNQAFF
NA	TRBV28	TRBJ2-3	TRBD2	TGTGCCAGCAGTTTCCGACTAGCGGGTATGACAGATACGCAGTATTTT	CASSFRLAGMTDTQYF
NA	TRBV6-6	TRBJ2-7	TRBD1	TGTGCCAGCAAGCCGGGACAGGACCCCTACGAGCAGTACTTC	CASKPGQDPYEQYF
NA	TRBV9	TRBJ2-3	NA	TGTGCCAGCAGCGTAGAAGGCCAGGGATTGACGCAGTATTTT	CASSVEGQGLTQYF
NA	TRBV9	TRBJ2-6	TRBD1	TGTGCCAGCAGCGCGACAGGGGGTATCTCTGGGGCCAACGTCCTGACTTTC	CASSATGGISGANVLTF
NA	TRBV28	TRBJ1-5	NA	TGTGCCAGCAGCGTACCCGAGGGTAACAATCAGCCCCAGCATTTT	CASSVPEGNNQPQHF